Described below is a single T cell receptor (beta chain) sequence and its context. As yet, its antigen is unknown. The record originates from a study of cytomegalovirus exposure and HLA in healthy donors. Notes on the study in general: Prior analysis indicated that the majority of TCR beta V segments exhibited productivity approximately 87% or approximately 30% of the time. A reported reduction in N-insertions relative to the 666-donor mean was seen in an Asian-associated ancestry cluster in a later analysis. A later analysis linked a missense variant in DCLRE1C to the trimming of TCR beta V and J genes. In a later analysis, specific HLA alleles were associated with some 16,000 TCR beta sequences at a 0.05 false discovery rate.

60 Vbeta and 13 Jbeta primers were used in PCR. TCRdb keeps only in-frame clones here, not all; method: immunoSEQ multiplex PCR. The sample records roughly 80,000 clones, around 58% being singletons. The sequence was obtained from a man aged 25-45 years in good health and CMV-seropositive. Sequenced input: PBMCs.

CDR3 in amino acids: CASSSIAGTGSYEQYF. CDR3 coding DNA: TGTGCCAGCAGCTCGATAGCCGGGACAGGGTCCTACGAGCAGTACTTC. The chain uses TRBV11-2 and TRBJ2-7, with 9 bases identical to TRBD1. Unmatched junction bases numbered 8, after V lost 4 bases and J lost 1 base. Germline assignment: CDR1 SGHAT and CDR2 FQNNGV. The CDR3 runs 16 residues.